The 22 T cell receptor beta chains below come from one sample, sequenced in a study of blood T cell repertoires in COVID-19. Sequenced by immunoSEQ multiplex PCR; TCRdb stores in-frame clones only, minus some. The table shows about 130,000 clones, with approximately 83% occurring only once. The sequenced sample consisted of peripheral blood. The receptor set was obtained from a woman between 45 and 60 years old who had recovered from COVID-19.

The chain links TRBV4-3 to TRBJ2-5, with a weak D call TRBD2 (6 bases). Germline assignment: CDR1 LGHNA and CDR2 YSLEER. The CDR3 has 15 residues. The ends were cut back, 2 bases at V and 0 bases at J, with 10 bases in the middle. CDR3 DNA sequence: TGCGCCAGCAGCCAACTACTAGCAGACCAAGAGACCCAGTACTTC. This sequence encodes CASSQLLADQETQYF.

This CDR3 is CASSYQGGETQYF. The CDR3 bases are TGTGCCAGCAGTTATCAGGGAGGGGAGACCCAGTACTTC. This sequence joins TRBV6-5 and TRBJ2-5; 7 bases are a match to TRBD2. The CDR3 has 13 amino acids. V lost 3 bases, J lost 5 bases, and 3 bases stayed unmatched. CDR1 and CDR2 from the germline V gene are MNHEY and SVGAGI.

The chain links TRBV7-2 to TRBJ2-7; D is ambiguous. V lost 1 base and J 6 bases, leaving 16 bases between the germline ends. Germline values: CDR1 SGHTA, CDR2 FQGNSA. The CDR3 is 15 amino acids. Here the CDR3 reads CASSLVEALGFEQYF. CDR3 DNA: TGTGCCAGCAGCTTAGTCGAGGCCTTAGGTTTCGAGCAGTACTTC.

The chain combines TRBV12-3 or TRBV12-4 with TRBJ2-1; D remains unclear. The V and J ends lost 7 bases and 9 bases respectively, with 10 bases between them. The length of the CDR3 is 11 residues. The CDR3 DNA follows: TGTGCCAGCACTCCCGGGTTTGAGCAGTTCTTC. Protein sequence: CASTPGFEQFF.

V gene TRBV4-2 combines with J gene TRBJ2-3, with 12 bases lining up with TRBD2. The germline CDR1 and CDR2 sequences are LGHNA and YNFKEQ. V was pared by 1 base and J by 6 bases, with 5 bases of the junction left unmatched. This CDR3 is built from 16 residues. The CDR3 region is CASSQGLAGGLDTQYF. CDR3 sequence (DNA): TGTGCCAGCAGCCAAGGGCTAGCGGGAGGGCTGGATACGCAGTATTTT.

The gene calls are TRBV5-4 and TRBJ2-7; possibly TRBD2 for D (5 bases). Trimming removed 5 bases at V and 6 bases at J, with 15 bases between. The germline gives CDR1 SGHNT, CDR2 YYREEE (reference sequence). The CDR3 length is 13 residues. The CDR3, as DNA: TGTGCCAGCAGGCTGGAGGTTCGCGGCGAGCAGTACTTC. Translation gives CASRLEVRGEQYF.

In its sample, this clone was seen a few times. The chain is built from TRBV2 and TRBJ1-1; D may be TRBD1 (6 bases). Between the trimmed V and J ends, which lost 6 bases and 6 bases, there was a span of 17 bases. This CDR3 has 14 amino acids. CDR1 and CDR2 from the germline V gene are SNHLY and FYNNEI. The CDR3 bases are TGTGCCAGCAGAATACAGGGAAGTAACTCTGAAGCTTTCTTT. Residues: CASRIQGSNSEAFF.

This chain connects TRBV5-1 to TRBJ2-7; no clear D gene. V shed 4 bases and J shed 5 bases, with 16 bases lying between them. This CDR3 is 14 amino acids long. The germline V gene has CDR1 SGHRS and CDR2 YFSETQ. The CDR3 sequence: CASSPLPSPHEQYF. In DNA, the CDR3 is TGCGCCAGCAGCCCACTACCTTCGCCTCACGAGCAGTACTTC.

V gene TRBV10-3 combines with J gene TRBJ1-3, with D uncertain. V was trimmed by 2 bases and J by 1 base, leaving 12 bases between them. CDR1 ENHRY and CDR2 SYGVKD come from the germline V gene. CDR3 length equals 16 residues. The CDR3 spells CAISEVPSGSGNTIYF. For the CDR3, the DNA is TGTGCCATCAGTGAGGTACCCTCGGGGTCTGGAAACACCATATATTTT.

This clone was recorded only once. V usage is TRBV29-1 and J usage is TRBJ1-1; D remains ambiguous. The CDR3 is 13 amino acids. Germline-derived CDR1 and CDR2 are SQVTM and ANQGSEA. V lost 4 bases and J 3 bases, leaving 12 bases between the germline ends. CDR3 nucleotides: TGCAGCGTTGCATGGGCGTCGGACACTGAAGCTTTCTTT. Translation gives CSVAWASDTEAFF.

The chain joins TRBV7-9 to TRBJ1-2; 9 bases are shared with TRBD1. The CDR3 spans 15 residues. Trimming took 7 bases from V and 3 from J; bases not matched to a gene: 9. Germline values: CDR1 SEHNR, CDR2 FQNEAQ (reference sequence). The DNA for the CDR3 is TGTGCCAGCACAGAATGGGACAGGGTATACTATGGCTACACCTTC. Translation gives CASTEWDRVYYGYTF.

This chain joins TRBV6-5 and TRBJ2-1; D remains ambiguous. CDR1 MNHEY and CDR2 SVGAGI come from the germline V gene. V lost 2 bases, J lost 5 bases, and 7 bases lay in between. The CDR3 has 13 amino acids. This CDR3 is CASSYRRNNEQFF. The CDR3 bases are TGTGCCAGCAGTTACCGGCGGAACAATGAGCAGTTCTTC.

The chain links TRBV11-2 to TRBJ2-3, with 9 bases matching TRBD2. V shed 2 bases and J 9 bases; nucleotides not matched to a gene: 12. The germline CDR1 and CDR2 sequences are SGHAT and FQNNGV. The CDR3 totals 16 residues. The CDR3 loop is CASSLLPLAGQETQYF. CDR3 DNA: TGTGCCAGCAGCTTACTTCCCCTAGCGGGACAAGAGACGCAGTATTTT.

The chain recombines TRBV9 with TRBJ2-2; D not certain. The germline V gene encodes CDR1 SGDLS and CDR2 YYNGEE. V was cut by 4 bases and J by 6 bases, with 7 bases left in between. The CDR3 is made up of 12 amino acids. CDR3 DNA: TGTGCCAGCAGCCGGGTGTCCGGGGAGCTGTTTTTT. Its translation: CASSRVSGELFF.

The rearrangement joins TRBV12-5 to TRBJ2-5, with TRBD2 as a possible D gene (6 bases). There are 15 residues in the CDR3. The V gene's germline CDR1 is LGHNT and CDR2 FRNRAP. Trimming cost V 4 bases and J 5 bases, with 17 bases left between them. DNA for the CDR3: TGTGCTAGTGGTTCCCTAATGGGGGGAACGGAGACCCAGTACTTC. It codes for CASGSLMGGTETQYF.

The CDR3 loop is CASSEDERFSYTF. In DNA form, the CDR3 reads TGTGCCAGCAGTGAAGACGAGCGTTTTAGCTACACCTTC. The V gene is TRBV6-1, the J gene TRBJ1-2; D not resolved. This CDR3 spans 13 amino acids. V lost 1 base, J lost 9 bases, and 12 bases lay in between. Per the germline V gene, CDR1 is MNHNS and CDR2 is SASEGT.

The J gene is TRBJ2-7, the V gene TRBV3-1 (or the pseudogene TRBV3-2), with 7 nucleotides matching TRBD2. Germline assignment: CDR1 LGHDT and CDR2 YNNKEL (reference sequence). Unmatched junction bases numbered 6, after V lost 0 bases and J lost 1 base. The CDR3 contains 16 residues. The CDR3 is CASSQDRRGTSYEQYF. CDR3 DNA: TGTGCCAGCAGCCAAGACAGGCGGGGGACGTCCTACGAGCAGTACTTC.

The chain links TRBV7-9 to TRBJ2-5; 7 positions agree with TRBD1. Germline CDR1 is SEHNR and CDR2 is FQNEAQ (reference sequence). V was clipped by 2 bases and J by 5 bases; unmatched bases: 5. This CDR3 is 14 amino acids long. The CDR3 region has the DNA TGTGCCAGCAGCTTACAGACAGGGTTGGAGACCCAGTACTTC. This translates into CASSLQTGLETQYF. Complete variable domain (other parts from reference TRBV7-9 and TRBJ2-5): DTGVSQNPRHKITKRGQNVTFRCDPISEHNRLYWYRQTLGQGPEFLTYFQNEAQLEKSRLLSDRFSAERPKGSFSTLEIQRTEQGDSAMYLCASSLQTGLETQYFGPGTRLLVL.

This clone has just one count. The CDR3 coding sequence is TGTGCCAGCTCACCATTACCGGGAGGCGAGACCCAGTACTTC. This translates into CASSPLPGGETQYF. The chain links TRBV18 to TRBJ2-5; 7 positions agree with TRBD2. V lost 2 bases, J lost 5 bases, and 5 bases stayed unmatched. The germline CDR1 and CDR2 sequences are KGHSH and LQKENI. The CDR3 sequence is 14 residues long.

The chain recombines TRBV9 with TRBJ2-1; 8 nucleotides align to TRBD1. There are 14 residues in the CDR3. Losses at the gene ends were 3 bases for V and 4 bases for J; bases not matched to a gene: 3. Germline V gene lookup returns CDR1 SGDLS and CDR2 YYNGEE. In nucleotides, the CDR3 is TGTGCCAGCAGCGAACGGACAGGGTACAATGAGCAGTTCTTC. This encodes CASSERTGYNEQFF.

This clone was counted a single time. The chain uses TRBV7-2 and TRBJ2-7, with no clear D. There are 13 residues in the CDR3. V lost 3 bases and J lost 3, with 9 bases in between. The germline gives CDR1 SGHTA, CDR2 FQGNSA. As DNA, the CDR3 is TGTGCCAGCAGCTTGCGTGAGAACTACGAGCAGTACTTC. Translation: CASSLRENYEQYF. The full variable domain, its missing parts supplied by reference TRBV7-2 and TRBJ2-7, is GAGVSQSPSNKVTEKGKDVELRCDPISGHTALYWYRQSLGQGLEFLIYFQGNSAPDKSGLPSDRFSAERTGGSVSTLTIQRTQQEDSAVYLCASSLRENYEQYFGPGTRLTVT.

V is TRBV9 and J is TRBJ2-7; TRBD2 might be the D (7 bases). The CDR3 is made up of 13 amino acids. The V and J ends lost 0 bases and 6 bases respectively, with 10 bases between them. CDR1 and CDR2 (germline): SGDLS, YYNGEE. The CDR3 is CASSVVGGGEQYF. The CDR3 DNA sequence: TGTGCCAGCAGCGTAGTGGGAGGGGGCGAGCAGTACTTC.